This T cell receptor (beta chain) was captured by sequencing in a study of blood T cell repertoires in COVID-19. Germline-derived CDR1 and CDR2 are MDHEN and SYDVKM. The trim removed 10 bases at V and 2 bases at J, leaving 3 bases unmatched. The CDR3 totals 12 residues. The assay was immunoSEQ multiplex PCR, and TCRdb's table has in-frame clones only and misses some. Of approximately 490,000 clones detected, about nine tenths appear once; the ten largest clones hold around 0.7%. Sequencing was carried out using PBMCs or T cells enriched from blood (not recorded which). V gene TRBV28 combines with J gene TRBJ2-7; 9 nucleotides align to TRBD1. This TCR was recovered from a woman aged 18-29 years who had recovered from COVID-19. The CDR3: CATGTGTYEQYF. DNA of the CDR3: TGTGCCACGGGGACAGGGACCTACGAGCAGTACTTC.